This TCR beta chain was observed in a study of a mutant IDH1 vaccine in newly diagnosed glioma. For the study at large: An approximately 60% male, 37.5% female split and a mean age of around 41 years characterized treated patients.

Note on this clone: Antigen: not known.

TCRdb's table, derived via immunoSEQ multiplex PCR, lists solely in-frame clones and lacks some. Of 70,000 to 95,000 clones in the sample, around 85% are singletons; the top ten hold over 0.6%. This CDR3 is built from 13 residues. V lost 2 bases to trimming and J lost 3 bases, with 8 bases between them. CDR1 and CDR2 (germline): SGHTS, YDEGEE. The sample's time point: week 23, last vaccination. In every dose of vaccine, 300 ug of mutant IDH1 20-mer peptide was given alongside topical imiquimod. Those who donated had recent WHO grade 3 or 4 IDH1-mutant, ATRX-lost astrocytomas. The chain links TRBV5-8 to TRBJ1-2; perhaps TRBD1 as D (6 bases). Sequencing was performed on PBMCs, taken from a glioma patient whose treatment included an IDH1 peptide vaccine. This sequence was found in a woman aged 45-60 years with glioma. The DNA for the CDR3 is TGTGCCAGCAGCTTACAGGGAGACTATGGCTACACCTTC. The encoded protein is CASSLQGDYGYTF.